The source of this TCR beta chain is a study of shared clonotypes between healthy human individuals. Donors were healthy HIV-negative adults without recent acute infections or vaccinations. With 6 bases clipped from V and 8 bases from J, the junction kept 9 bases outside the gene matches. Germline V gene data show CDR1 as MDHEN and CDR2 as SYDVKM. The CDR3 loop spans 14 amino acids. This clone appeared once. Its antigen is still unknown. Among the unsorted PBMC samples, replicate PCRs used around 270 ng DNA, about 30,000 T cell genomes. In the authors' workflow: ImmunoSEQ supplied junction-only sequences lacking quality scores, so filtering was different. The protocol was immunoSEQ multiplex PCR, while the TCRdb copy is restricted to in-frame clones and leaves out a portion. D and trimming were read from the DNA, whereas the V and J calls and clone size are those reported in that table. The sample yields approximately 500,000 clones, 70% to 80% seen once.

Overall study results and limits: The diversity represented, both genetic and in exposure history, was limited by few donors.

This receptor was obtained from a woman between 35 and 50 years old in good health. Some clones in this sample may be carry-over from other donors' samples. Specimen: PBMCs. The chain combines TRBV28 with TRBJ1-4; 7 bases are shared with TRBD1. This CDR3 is CASSPTGLGEKLFF. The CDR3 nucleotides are TGTGCCAGCAGCCCGACAGGGTTGGGAGAAAAACTGTTTTTT.